What follows are 17 T cell receptor beta chains derived from one specimen sequenced in a study of siplizumab effects on memory and regulatory T cells. Profiling relied on immunoSEQ multiplex PCR, and the TCRdb table lists in-frame clones only, not all of them. The sample holds roughly 120,000 clones, roughly 94% seen once. The sequenced material came from Tregs sorted from blood. The receptors were gathered from a human donor in good health.

This clone was picked up one time. The chain couples TRBV9 to TRBJ1-3; possible D gene TRBD1, 5 bases. Trimming removed 0 bases from V and 3 bases from J, with 7 bases in between. Germline V CDR1 and CDR2: SGDLS, YYNGEE. There are 14 residues in the CDR3. The CDR3 region is CASSVGTSGNTIYF. In DNA, the CDR3 is TGTGCCAGCAGCGTAGGGACAAGTGGAAACACCATATATTTT.

J is TRBJ2-5 and V is TRBV11-2; 7 positions agree with TRBD1. This CDR3 spans 15 amino acids. V lost 1 base, J lost 5 bases, and 7 bases stayed unmatched. CDR1 SGHAT and CDR2 FQNNGV come from the germline V gene. In DNA form, the CDR3 reads TGTGCCAGCAGCTTAGCCTTGAGGGGGCGGGAGACCCAGTACTTC. Translating it yields CASSLALRGRETQYF.

This clone came up once. V and J are TRBV5-1 and TRBJ2-7; D remains unclear. The V and J ends lost 0 bases and 0 bases respectively, with 7 bases between them. This CDR3 has 14 amino acids. Germline CDR1 is SGHRS and CDR2 is YFSETQ. The CDR3 coding sequence is TGCGCCAGCAGCTTGGACACATACTCCTACGAGCAGTACTTC. This encodes CASSLDTYSYEQYF.

This chain connects TRBV5-1 to TRBJ1-5; D possibly corresponds to TRBD1 (6 bases). Trimming removed 0 bases at V and 4 bases at J, with 11 bases between. The CDR3 is 15 residues long. Germline loops: CDR1 SGHRS, CDR2 YFSETQ. The CDR3 coding sequence is TGCGCCAGCAGCTTGGCCGGGGGCAAGAATCAGCCCCAGCATTTT. Its translation is CASSLAGGKNQPQHF.

This sequence joins TRBV10-3 and TRBJ1-1; D is unresolved. The V gene lost 4 bases and the J gene lost 3 bases, with 9 bases spanning the gap. From germline, CDR1 is ENHRY and CDR2 SYGVKD. This CDR3 region has 13 residues. The CDR3 protein is CAISARDYTEAFF. Here the CDR3 DNA reads TGTGCCATCAGTGCGAGGGATTACACTGAAGCTTTCTTT.

J is TRBJ2-1 and V is TRBV20-1; the D is unclear. Germline V CDR1 and CDR2: DFQATT, SNEGSKA (reference sequence). V gave up 6 bases and J gave up 8 bases, with 11 bases separating them. The CDR3 has 11 amino acids. The CDR3 spells CSAPTLYEQFF. For the CDR3, the DNA is TGCAGTGCGCCAACGTTATATGAGCAGTTCTTC.

A remark on this clone: The sample has other DNA sequences that encode this CDR3 too. CDR3 residues: CSARDYYEQYF. As DNA, the CDR3 is TGCAGTGCTAGAGACTACTACGAGCAGTACTTC. V is TRBV20-1 and J is TRBJ2-7; the D is unclear. Between the trimmed V and J ends, which lost 0 bases and 3 bases, there was a span of 3 bases. Germline V gene lookup returns CDR1 DFQATT and CDR2 SNEGSKA (reference sequence). The CDR3 covers 11 residues.

The V and J genes are TRBV5-5 and TRBJ2-7; 11 bases fit TRBD2. The CDR3 length is 15 residues. V gave up 2 bases and J gave up 6 bases; unmatched junction bases: 7. Per germline, CDR1 SGHKS and CDR2 YYEKEE (reference sequence). CDR3 amino acids: CASSLYSGRALEQYF. The CDR3, as DNA: TGTGCCAGCAGCTTATATAGCGGGAGGGCCCTCGAGCAGTACTTC.

This chain joins TRBV27 and TRBJ1-2; no reliable D call. The CDR3 has 13 amino acids. Deletions cut 6 bases from V and 8 bases from J, with 16 bases between. Germline lookup yields CDR1 MNHEY and CDR2 SMNVEV (reference sequence). In DNA form, the CDR3 reads TGTGCCAGCAGCCCCCTTCCTGGGGAAGGCTACACCTTC. Its protein product is CASSPLPGEGYTF.

The rearrangement uses TRBV5-1 and TRBJ2-1, with a possible D match to TRBD2 (5 bases). This CDR3 is built from 15 residues. The V end was cut by 3 bases, the J end by 0 bases, with 10 bases between. Germline V gene lookup returns CDR1 SGHRS and CDR2 YFSETQ. The CDR3 DNA sequence: TGCGCCAGCAGCTCGACTACCAACTCCTACAATGAGCAGTTCTTC. It encodes CASSSTTNSYNEQFF.

This clone has ten or more counts. The chain recombines TRBV7-8 with TRBJ2-5, with 12 positions matching TRBD2. The CDR3 sequence is 16 residues long. V dropped 4 bases and J dropped 4; count of bases not matched to a gene: 7. Germline CDR1 SGHVS, CDR2 FQNEAQ. The CDR3 sequence is CASSWLAGGPRETQYF. The CDR3 region has the DNA TGTGCCAGCAGCTGGCTAGCGGGGGGGCCCCGAGAGACCCAGTACTTC.

V gene TRBV7-2 combines with J gene TRBJ1-5; D is unclear. The CDR3 runs 15 residues. In germline, CDR1 is SGHTA, CDR2 FQGNSA. The germline V and J ends were trimmed by 5 bases and 0 bases, with 11 bases remaining between them. DNA of the CDR3: TGTGCCAGCAGCCTGGTATGGGGTAGCAATCAGCCCCAGCATTTT. Encoded protein: CASSLVWGSNQPQHF. The entire variable domain, with the rest obtained from reference TRBV7-2 and TRBJ1-5, is as follows: GAGVSQSPSNKVTEKGKDVELRCDPISGHTALYWYRQSLGQGLEFLIYFQGNSAPDKSGLPSDRFSAERTGGSVSTLTIQRTQQEDSAVYLCASSLVWGSNQPQHFGDGTRLSIL.

This sequence joins TRBV10-3 and TRBJ1-2; no clear D. V lost 2 bases, J lost 4 bases, and 11 bases lay in between. The CDR3 runs to 14 residues. CDR1 and CDR2 from the germline V gene are ENHRY and SYGVKD. CDR3 coding DNA: TGTGCCATCAGTGAGGGACGGATTGTCTATGGCTACACCTTC. This encodes CAISEGRIVYGYTF.

V usage is TRBV5-6 and J usage is TRBJ2-3; 9 bases are shared with TRBD2. The CDR3 runs 16 residues. The germline gives CDR1 SGHDT, CDR2 YYEEEE. J was trimmed by 4 bases and V by 2 bases; bases with no gene match: 8. In DNA, the CDR3 is TGTGCCAGCAGCTTTGTAGCGGGGGTAAGGGCAGATACGCAGTATTTT. Translation: CASSFVAGVRADTQYF.

This clone was picked up one time. The CDR3 protein is CASGAGQTQYF. The CDR3 DNA sequence: TGTGCCAGCGGGGCAGGTCAGACCCAGTACTTC. The chain is built from TRBV6-5 and TRBJ2-5; a weak D match, TRBD1 (5 bases). The V end lost 8 bases, the J end lost 6 bases, and 10 bases lay between the germline ends. The V gene's germline CDR1 is MNHEY and CDR2 SVGAGI. CDR3 length: 11 amino acids.

The chain employs TRBV27 and TRBJ2-7; D uncertain. Trimming took 6 bases from V and 4 from J, leaving 7 bases between them. The CDR3 has 11 amino acids. The germline V gene has CDR1 MNHEY and CDR2 SMNVEV (reference sequence). DNA of the CDR3: TGTGCCAGCAGCTATAGGTACGAGCAGTACTTC. Protein product: CASSYRYEQYF.

This clone was observed once. The J gene is TRBJ2-7, the V gene TRBV18; D unclear. Germline V lookup: CDR1 KGHSH, CDR2 LQKENI. V lost 5 bases, J lost 0 bases, and 17 bases lay in between. The length of the CDR3 is 16 residues. CDR3 protein: CASSLTQPRDSYEQYF. As DNA, the CDR3 is TGTGCCAGCTCATTAACCCAGCCAAGGGACTCCTACGAGCAGTACTTC. The whole variable domain, remainder taken from reference TRBV18 and TRBJ2-7, is NAGVMQNPRHLVRRRGQEARLRCSPMKGHSHVYWYRQLPEEGLKFMVYLQKENIIDESGMPKERFSAEFPKEGPSILRIQQVVRGDSAAYFCASSLTQPRDSYEQYFGPGTRLTVT.